A selection of T cell receptor beta chains follows, all from one sample in a study of identical twins. Using its own MiXCR run on the 5' RACE reads, TCRdb lists one record per CDR3 protein. The sample shows hundreds of thousands of distinct CDR3 sequences, around a tenth of them seen only once. The sample was memory (CD45RO+) T cells sorted from blood. The receptors come from a woman aged 18-29 years in good health. Each CDR3 is given with its conserved first and last residue. Fields, in order: D gene, J gene, V gene, clone size, CDR3 protein, CDR3 DNA. D genes are given only for firm matches. Where a row states a size, it is once, few, many or the class of an expanded clone; other rows omit it.

>TRBD2|TRBJ2-3|TRBV20-1|few
CSTGGGLIDTQYF
TGCAGCACCGGGGGGGGATTGATAGATACGCAGTATTTT
>TRBD1|TRBJ2-2|TRBV5-4|-
CASSSGTGDTGELFF
TGTGCCAGCAGCTCCGGGACAGGAGACACCGGGGAGCTGTTTTTT
>TRBD2|TRBJ2-7|TRBV7-9|many
CASSPRSGRVPYEQYF
TGTGCCAGCAGCCCGAGGAGCGGGAGGGTTCCCTACGAGCAGTACTTC
>TRBD1|TRBJ1-2|TRBV10-3|-
CAIRYRGGNGYTF
TGTGCCATCAGGTACAGGGGAGGCAATGGCTACACCTTC
>TRBD1|TRBJ1-1|TRBV3-1|-
CASSLTGGNKAFF
TGTGCCAGCAGCCTGACAGGGGGGAATAAAGCTTTCTTT
>TRBD1|TRBJ2-7|TRBV3-1|-
CASSRASDREYEQYF
TGTGCCAGCAGCCGCGCCTCCGACAGGGAGTACGAGCAGTACTTC
>-|TRBJ1-6|TRBV5-1|many
CASSLQPTNSPLHF
TGCGCCAGCAGCCTACAGCCGACTAATTCACCCCTCCACTTT
>TRBD2|TRBJ2-7|TRBV20-1|few
CSARDLTSGTHEQYF
TGCAGTGCTAGAGATCTGACTAGCGGGACCCACGAGCAGTACTTC
>-|TRBJ2-6|TRBV11-2|few
CASGHPGANVLTF
TGTGCCAGCGGCCACCCTGGGGCCAACGTCCTGACTTTC
>-|TRBJ2-1|TRBV5-4|few
CASSLPPLEEQFF
TGTGCCAGCAGCTTGCCCCCACTGGAGGAGCAGTTCTTC
>TRBD2|TRBJ2-5|TRBV11-1|-
CASSDGLAGARRVLETQYF
TGTGCCAGCAGCGACGGACTAGCGGGGGCTCGTCGGGTGTTAGAGACCCAGTACTTC
>TRBD2|TRBJ2-7|TRBV29-1|-
CSVTPGTSANEQYF
TGCAGCGTTACACCAGGGACTAGCGCGAACGAGCAGTACTTC
>-|TRBJ2-4|TRBV3-1|-
CASSQAGFWQNIQYF
TGTGCCAGCAGCCAAGCAGGGTTTTGGCAAAACATTCAGTACTTC
>-|TRBJ2-7|TRBV7-2|few
CASSLAGYLTSYEQYF
TGTGCCAGCAGCTTAGCTGGCTACCTCACCTCCTACGAGCAGTACTTC
>-|TRBJ2-3|TRBV6-1|-
CASSESGGADTQYF
TGTGCCAGCAGTGAAAGTGGTGGGGCGGATACGCAGTATTTT
>TRBD1|TRBJ2-2|TRBV18|-
CASSRRRDRGENTGELFF
TGTGCCAGCTCACGGCGCCGGGACAGGGGCGAGAACACCGGGGAGCTGTTTTTT
>-|TRBJ2-2|TRBV3-1|many
CASRLSGELFF
TGTGCCAGCCGCCTGTCGGGGGAGCTGTTTTTT
>TRBD2|TRBJ2-5|TRBV9|many
CASSVETSGRPETQYF
TGTGCCAGCAGCGTAGAAACCAGCGGGAGACCAGAGACCCAGTACTTC